This TCR beta chain was documented in a study of shared clonotypes between healthy human individuals. In the original processing: Quality scores were absent from the junction-only immunoSEQ sequences, so filtering differed. Sequencing was performed with immunoSEQ multiplex PCR; in TCRdb, only in-frame clones are kept and a portion is missing. V, J and clone size are those of that table, while D and trimming were read from the DNA. This sample has roughly 510,000 clones; roughly 79% occur once, and the top ten carry around 12%. Trimming cost V 4 bases and J 2 bases; bases outside gene matches: 4. This CDR3 is 16 amino acids long. The germline CDR1 and CDR2 sequences are SGHRS and YFSETQ. Only Caucasian adults living in Nashville, Tennessee made up the donor group.

The chain combines TRBV5-1 with TRBJ2-6, with 9 bases fitting TRBD1. The TCR sequence derives from a woman aged 40 to 49 in good health. Some clones in this sample may be carry-over from other donors' samples. The specimen sequenced was PBMCs. The CDR3 sequence: CASSHDRGAGANVLTF. The CDR3 bases are TGCGCCAGCAGCCACGACAGGGGGGCTGGGGCCAACGTCCTGACTTTC.